This TCR beta chain was found in a study of early T cells in non-severe SARS-CoV-2 infection. Whole-study findings and limits: Clonotype matching in VDJdb favored anti-spike CD8 responses and did not capture private and CD4 specificities.

Researchers tagged individual cDNA molecules with unique molecular identifiers. TCRdb re-analysed the 5' RACE reads in MiXCR, keeping a single row per CDR3 protein. Among tens of thousands of distinct CDR3 sequences listed, roughly 15% were seen once. This clonotype showed up many times. Antigen specificity is unknown. Sequencing input: whole blood. The receptor was derived from an adult who was a healthcare worker with PCR-confirmed SARS-CoV-2 infection or an uninfected control (not recorded which).

This chain's CDR3 is CASSLGVAAYEQYF. The CDR3 DNA reads TGTGCCAGCAGCTTAGGAGTCGCAGCCTACGAGCAGTACTTC. This chain links TRBV7-2 with TRBJ2-7, with D uncertain. With 1 base removed from V and 2 bases from J, the gap between germline ends came to 9 bases. CDR1 is SGHTA and CDR2 is FQGNSA in the germline V gene. The CDR3 length is 14 residues.